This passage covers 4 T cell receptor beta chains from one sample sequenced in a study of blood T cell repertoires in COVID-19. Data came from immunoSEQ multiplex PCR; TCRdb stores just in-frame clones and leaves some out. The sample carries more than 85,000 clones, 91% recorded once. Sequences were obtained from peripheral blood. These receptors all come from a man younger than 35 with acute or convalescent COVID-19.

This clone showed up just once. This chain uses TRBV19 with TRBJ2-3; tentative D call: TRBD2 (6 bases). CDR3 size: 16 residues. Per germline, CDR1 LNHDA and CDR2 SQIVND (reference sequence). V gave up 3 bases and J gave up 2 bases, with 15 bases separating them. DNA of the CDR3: TGTGCCAGTAGTATCCGGGACTCCACCGACACAGATACGCAGTATTTT. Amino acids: CASSIRDSTDTDTQYF. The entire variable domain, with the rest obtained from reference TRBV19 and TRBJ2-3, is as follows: DGGITQSPKYLFRKEGQNVTLSCEQNLNHDAMYWYRQDPGQGLRLIYYSQIVNDFQKGDIAEGYSVSREKKESFPLTVTSAQKNPTAFYLCASSIRDSTDTDTQYFGPGTRLTVL.

Written as DNA, the CDR3 is TGTGCCAGCGGGGGGAGCTCCTACAATGAGCAGTTCTTC. Its protein product is CASGGSSYNEQFF. The rearrangement links TRBV12-3 or TRBV12-4 to TRBJ2-1, with D possibly being TRBD2 (6 bases). Trimming left V 8 bases short and J 0 bases short, with 8 bases between. CDR3 length equals 13 residues.

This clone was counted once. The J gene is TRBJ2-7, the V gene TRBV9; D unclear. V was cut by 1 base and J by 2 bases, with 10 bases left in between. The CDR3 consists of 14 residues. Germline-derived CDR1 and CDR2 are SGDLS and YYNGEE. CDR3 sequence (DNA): TGTGCCAGCAGCGTATCACAGAACCCCTACGAGCAGTACTTC. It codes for CASSVSQNPYEQYF. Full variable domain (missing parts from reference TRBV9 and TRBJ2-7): DSGVTQTPKHLITATGQRVTLRCSPRSGDLSVYWYQQSLDQGLQFLIQYYNGEERAKGNILERFSAQQFPDLHSELNLSSLELGDSALYFCASSVSQNPYEQYFGPGTRLTVT.

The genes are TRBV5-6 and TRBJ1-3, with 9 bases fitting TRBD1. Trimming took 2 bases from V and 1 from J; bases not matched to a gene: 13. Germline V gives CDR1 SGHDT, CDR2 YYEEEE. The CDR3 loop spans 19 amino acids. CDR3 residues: CASSFRTQSQGASGNTIYF. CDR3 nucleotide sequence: TGTGCCAGCAGCTTTAGGACCCAATCACAGGGGGCTTCTGGAAACACCATATATTTT. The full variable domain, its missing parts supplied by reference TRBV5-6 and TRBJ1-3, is DAGVTQSPTHLIKTRGQQVTLRCSPKSGHDTVSWYQQALGQGPQFIFQYYEEEERQRGNFPDRFSGHQFPNYSSELNVNALLLGDSALYLCASSFRTQSQGASGNTIYFGEGSWLTVV.